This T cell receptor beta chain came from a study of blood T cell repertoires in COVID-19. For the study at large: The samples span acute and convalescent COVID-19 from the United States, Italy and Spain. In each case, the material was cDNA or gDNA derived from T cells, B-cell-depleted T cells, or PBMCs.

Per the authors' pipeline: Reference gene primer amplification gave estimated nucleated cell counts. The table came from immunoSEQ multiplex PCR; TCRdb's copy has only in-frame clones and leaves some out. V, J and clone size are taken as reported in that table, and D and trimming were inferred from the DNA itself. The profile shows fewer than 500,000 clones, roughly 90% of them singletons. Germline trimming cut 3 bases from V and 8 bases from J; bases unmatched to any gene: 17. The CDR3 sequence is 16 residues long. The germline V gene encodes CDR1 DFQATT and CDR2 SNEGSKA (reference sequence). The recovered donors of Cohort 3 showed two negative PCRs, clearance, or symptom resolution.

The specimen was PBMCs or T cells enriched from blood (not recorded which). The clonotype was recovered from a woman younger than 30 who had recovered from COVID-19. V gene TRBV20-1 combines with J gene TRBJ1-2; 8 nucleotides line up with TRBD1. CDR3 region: CSASSLIGTGQEGYTF. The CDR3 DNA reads TGCAGTGCTAGTTCCCTTATCGGGACAGGACAAGAAGGCTACACCTTC.